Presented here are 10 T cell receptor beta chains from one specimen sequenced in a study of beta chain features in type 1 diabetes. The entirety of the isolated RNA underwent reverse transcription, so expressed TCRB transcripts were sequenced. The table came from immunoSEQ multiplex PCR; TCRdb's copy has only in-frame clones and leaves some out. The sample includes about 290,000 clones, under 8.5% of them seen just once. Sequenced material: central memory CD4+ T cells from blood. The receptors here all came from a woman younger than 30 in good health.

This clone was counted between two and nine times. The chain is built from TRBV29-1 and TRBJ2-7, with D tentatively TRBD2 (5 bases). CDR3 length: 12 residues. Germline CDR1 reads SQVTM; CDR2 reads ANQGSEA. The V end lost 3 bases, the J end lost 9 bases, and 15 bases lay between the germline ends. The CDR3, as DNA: TGCAGCGTTGAGGCGGGCTTTGGTGTGCAGTACTTC. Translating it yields CSVEAGFGVQYF.

CDR3 protein: CGSANPNYGYTF. Here the CDR3 DNA reads TGTGGGTCCGCTAATCCTAACTATGGCTACACCTTC. The V gene is TRBV19, the J gene TRBJ1-2; D is uncertain. Germline lookup yields CDR1 LNHDA and CDR2 SQIVND (reference sequence). The CDR3 is made up of 12 amino acids.

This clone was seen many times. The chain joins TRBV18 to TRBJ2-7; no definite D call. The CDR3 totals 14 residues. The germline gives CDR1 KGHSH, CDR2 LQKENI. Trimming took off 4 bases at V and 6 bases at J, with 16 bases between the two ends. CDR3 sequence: CASSLGPNRREQYV. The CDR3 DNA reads TGTGCCAGCTCACTCGGCCCGAACAGACGCGAGCAGTACGTC.

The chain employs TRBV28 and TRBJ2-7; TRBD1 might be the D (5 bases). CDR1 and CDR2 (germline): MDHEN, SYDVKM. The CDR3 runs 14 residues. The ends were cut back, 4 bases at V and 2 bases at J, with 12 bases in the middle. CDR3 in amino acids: CASSSPTGTYEQYF. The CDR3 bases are TGTGCCAGCAGTTCACCCACAGGTACCTACGAGCAGTACTTC. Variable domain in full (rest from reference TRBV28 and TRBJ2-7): DVKVTQSSRYLVKRTGEKVFLECVQDMDHENMFWYRQDPGLGLRLIYFSYDVKMKEKGDIPEGYSVSREKKERFSLILESASTNQTSMYLCASSSPTGTYEQYFGPGTRLTVT.

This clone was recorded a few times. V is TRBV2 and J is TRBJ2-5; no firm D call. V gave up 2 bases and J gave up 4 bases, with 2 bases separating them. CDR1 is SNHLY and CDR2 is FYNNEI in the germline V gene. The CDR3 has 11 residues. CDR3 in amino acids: CASSETETQYF. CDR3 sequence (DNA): TGTGCCAGCAGTGAAACAGAGACCCAGTACTTC.

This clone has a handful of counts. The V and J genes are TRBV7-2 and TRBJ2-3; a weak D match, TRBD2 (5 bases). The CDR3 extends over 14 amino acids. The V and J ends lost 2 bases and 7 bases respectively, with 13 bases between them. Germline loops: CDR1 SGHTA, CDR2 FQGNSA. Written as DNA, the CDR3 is TGTGCCAGCAGCTTATATAAGAGCGGAAATACGCAGTATTTT. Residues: CASSLYKSGNTQYF.

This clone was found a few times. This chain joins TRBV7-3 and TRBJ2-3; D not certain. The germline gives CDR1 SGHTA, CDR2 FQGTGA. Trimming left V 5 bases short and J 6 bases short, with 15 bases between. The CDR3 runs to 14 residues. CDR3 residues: CASSPSVSSDTQYF. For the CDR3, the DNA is TGTGCCAGCAGCCCTTCGGTTTCAAGCGATACGCAGTATTTT.

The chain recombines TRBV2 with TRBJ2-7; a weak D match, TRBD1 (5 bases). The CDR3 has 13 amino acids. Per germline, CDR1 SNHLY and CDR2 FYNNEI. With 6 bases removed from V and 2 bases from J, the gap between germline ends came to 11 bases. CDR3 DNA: TGTGCCAGCAGAAACCAGGGAACCTACGAGCAGTACTTC. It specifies CASRNQGTYEQYF. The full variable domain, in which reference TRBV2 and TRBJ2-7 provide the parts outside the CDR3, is EPEVTQTPSHQVTQMGQEVILRCVPISNHLYFYWYRQILGQKVEFLVSFYNNEISEKSEIFDDQFSVERPDGSNFTLKIRSTKLEDSAMYFCASRNQGTYEQYFGPGTRLTVT.

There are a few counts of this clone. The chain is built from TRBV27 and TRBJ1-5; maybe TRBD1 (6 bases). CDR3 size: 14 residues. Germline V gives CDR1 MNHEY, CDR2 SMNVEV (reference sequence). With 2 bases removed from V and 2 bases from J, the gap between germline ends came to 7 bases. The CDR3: CASSLRQGNQPQHF. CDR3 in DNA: TGTGCCAGCAGTTTAAGACAGGGCAATCAGCCCCAGCATTTT.

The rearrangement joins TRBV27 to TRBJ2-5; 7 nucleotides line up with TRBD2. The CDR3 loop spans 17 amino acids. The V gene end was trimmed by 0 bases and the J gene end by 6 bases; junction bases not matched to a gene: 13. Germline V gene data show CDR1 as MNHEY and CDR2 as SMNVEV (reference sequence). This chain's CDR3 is CASSLSFGTGGMKTQYF. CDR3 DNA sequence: TGTGCCAGCAGTTTATCATTTGGGACGGGAGGAATGAAGACCCAGTACTTC.